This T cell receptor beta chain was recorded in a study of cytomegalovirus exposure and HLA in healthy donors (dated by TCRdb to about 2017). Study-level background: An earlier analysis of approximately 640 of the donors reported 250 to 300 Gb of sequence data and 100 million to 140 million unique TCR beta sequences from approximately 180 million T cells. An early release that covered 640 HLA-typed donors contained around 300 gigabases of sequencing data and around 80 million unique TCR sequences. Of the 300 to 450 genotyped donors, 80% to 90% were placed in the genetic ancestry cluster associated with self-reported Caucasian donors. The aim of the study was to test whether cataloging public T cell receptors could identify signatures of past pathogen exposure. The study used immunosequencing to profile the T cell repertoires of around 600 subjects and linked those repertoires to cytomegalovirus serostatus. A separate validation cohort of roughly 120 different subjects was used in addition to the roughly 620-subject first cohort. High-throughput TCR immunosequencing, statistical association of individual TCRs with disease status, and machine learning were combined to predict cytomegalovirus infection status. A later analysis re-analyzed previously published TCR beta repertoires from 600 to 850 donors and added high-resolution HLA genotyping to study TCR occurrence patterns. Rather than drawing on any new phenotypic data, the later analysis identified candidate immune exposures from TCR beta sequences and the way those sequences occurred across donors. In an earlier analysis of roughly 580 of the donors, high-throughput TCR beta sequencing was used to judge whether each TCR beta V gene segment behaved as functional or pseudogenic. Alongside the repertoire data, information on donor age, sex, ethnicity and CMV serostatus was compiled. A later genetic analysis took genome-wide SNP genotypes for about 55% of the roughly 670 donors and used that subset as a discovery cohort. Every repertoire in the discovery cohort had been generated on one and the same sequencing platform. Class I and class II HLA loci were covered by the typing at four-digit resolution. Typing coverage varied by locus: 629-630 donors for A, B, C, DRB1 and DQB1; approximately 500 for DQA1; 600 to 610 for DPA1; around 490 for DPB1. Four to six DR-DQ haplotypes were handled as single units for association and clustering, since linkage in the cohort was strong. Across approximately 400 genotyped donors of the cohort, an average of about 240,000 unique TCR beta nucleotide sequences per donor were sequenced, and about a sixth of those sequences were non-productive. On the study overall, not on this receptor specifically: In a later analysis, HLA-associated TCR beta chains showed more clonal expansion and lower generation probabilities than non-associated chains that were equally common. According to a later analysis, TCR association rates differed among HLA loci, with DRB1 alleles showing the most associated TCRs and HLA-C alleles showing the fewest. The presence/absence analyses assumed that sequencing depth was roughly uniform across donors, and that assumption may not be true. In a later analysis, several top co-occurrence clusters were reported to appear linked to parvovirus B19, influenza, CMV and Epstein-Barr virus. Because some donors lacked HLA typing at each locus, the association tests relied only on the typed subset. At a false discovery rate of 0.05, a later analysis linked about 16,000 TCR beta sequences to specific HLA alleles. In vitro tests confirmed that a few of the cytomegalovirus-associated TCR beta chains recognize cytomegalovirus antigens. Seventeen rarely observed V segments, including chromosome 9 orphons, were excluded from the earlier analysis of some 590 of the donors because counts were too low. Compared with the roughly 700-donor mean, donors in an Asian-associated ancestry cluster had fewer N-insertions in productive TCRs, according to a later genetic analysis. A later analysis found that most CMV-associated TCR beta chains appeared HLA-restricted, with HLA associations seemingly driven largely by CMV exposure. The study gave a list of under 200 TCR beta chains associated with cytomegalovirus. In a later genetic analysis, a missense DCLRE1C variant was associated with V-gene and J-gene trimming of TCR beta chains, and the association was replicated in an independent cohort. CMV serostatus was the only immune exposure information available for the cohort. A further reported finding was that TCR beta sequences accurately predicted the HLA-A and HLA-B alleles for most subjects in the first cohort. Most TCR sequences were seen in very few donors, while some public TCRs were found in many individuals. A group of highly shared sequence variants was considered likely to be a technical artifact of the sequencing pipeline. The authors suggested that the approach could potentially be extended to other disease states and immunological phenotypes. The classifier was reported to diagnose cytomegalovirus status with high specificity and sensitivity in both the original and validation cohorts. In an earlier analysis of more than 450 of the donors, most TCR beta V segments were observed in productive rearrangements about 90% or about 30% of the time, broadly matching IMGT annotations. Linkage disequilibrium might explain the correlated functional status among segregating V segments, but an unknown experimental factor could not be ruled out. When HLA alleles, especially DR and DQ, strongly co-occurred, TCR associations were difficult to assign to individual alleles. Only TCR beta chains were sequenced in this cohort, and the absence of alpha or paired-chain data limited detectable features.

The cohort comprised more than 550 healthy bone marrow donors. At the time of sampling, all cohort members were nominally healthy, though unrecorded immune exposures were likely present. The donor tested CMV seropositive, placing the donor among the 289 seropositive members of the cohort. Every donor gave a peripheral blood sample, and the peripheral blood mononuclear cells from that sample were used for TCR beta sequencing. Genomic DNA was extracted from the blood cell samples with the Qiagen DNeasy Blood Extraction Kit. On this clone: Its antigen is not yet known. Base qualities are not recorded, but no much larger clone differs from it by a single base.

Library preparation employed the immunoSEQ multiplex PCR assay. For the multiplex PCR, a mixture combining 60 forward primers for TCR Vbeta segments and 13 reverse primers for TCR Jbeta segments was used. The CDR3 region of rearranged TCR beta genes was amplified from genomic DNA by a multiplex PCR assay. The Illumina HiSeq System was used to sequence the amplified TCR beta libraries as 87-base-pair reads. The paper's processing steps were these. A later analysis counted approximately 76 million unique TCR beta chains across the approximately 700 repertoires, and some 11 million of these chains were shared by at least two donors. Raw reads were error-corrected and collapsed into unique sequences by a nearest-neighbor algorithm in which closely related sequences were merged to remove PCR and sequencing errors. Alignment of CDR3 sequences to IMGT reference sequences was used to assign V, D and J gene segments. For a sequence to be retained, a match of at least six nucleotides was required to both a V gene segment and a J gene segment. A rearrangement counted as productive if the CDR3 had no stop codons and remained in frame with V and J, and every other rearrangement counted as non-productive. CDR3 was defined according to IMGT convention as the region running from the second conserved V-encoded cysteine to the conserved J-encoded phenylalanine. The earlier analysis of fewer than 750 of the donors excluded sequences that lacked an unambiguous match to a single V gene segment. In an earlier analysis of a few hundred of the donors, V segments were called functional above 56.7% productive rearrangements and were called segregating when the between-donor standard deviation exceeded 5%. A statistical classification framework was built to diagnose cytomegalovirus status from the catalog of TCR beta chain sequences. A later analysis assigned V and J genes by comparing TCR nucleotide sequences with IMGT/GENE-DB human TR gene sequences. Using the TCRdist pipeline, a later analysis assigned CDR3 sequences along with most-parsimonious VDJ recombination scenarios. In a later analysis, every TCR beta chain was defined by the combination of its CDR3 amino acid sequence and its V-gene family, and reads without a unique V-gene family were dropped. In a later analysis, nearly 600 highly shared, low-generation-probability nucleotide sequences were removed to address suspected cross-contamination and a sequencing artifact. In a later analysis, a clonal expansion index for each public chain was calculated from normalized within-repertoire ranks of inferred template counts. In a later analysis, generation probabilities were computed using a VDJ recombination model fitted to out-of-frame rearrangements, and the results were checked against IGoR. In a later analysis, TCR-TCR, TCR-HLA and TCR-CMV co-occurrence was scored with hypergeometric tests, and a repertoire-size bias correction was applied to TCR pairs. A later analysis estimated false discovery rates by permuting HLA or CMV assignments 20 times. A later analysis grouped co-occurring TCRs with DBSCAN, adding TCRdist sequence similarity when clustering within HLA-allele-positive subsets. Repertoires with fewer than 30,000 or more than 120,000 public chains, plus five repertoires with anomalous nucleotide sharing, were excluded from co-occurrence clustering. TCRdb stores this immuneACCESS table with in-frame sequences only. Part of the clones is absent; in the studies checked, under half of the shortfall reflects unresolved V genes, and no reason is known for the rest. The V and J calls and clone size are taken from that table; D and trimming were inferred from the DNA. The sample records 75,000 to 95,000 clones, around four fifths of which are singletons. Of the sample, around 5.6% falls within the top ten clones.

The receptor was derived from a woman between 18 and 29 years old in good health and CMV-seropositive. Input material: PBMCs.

At the DNA level, the sequence is TGTGCCAGCAGCTTCGCAGGATCCACTGAAGCTTTCTTT. Its translation is CASSFAGSTEAFF. In this chain, TRBV5-4 is recombined with TRBJ1-1; the D gene cannot be resolved reliably. CDR1 and CDR2, looked up from the germline V gene (reference sequence), are SGHNT and YYREEE. The CDR3 starts with the cysteine, ends with the phenylalanine, and has 13 residues. Only the CDR3 part of the read is kept: 39 bases, read in frame from the first base. V and J lose 2 bases and 4 bases, and a span of 9 bases separates them.